The present T cell receptor beta chain was sequenced within a study of tumor-infiltrating lymphocytes in primary liver carcinoma. Findings and caveats of the study: Unsorted bulk samples meant CD4+ and CD8+ repertoires went uncompared.

Starting material of around 490 ng total RNA yielded TCR beta cDNA via a constant-region primer. Sequencing libraries for TCR beta derived from three nested multiplex PCR rounds that used slightly modified ARM-PCR. TCRdb analysed the multiplex PCR reads with MiXCR anew, one entry per CDR3 protein. The repertoire has about 350,000 distinct CDR3 sequences, about 61% of them found once; the top ten carry about 6.3%. Germline DNA was extracted too, while blood RNA derived from unsorted whole blood. As for this clonotype: What it binds is unknown. A much larger clone lies one base from this, so it may be a read error.

The TCR originated in a man aged 35 to 55 with primary liver carcinoma and hepatitis B virus infection. Sequencing was performed on peripheral blood.

DNA for the CDR3: TGTACCAGCAGCCAAGAAGAGACCCAGTACTTC. Translated, it gives CTSSQEETQYF. J is TRBJ2-5 and V is TRBV6-6; no clear D gene. Germline V gives CDR1 MNHNY, CDR2 SVGAGI (reference sequence). The CDR3 has 11 amino acids.